Listed below are T cell receptor beta chains from one sample, sequenced in a study of Ad26.COV2.S vaccination and SARS-CoV-2 variants. Profiled with immunoSEQ multiplex PCR; TCRdb holds only in-frame clones, not every one. Here the sample spans roughly 680,000 clones, about 90% being singletons. The material sequenced was peripheral blood, taken in a trial of Ad26.COV2.S vaccine versus placebo. These TCRs come from a person aged 18 to 59 who received the Ad26.COV2.S COVID-19 vaccine or a placebo. CDR3s include the opening cysteine and the closing phenylalanine or tryptophan. The D gene is left open where the match is weak. A row's size may be missing; if present it is once, few, many or a size class.

CDR3nt | CDR3aa | v_gene | abundance | d_gene | j_gene
TGCGCCAGCAGCCAAGATTGGCAGAACTATGGCTACACCTTC | CASSQDWQNYGYTF | TRBV4-1 | NA | NA | TRBJ1-2
TGTGCCAGCAGCCAAGACGGGTCTGACAGCGAAATGTCCTACGAGCAGTACTTC | CASSQDGSDSEMSYEQYF | TRBV4-2 | NA | NA | TRBJ2-7
TGTGCCAGCAGCCTAACACTAGCGGGGGGGCCAAATACGCAGTATTTT | CASSLTLAGGPNTQYF | TRBV6-2/TRBV6-3 | NA | TRBD2 | TRBJ2-3
TGTGCCAGCCGATCGGGGTGGTGGTCTTACCCCACTGAAGCTTTCTTT | CASRSGWWSYPTEAFF | TRBV21-1 | NA | NA | TRBJ1-1
TGTGCCAGCAGCTTACAGGGGGCATCTAATGAAAAACTGTTTTTT | CASSLQGASNEKLFF | TRBV7-9 | NA | TRBD1 | TRBJ1-4
TGTGCCAGCAGTCCTACCAGCGATTCACCCCTCCACTTT | CASSPTSDSPLHF | TRBV2 | NA | NA | TRBJ1-6
TGCGCCAGCAGCCAGGTGGGCATCGGCGGGGAGCTGTTTTTT | CASSQVGIGGELFF | TRBV4-3 | NA | NA | TRBJ2-2
TGTGCCAGCAGCTTGTTAGGGTGGGCTAGCGGGTACCACAGTGAGCAGTTCTTC | CASSLLGWASGYHSEQFF | TRBV5-8 | NA | TRBD2 | TRBJ2-1
TGTGCCAGCAGTTTAAAAGTGGGGGGGCTGGGGAACACTGAAGCTTTCTTT | CASSLKVGGLGNTEAFF | TRBV27 | NA | NA | TRBJ1-1
TGTGCCAGCAGCCACGGACAGGATATTACCTACGAGCAGTACTTC | CASSHGQDITYEQYF | TRBV7-8 | NA | TRBD1 | TRBJ2-7
TGTGCCACCAGGACGCCCGAGGGACAGAACACCGGGGAGCTGTTTTTT | CATRTPEGQNTGELFF | TRBV2 | NA | NA | TRBJ2-2
TGTGCCAGCAGCGAGAGGCTAGCGGGAGGGCCGGGCACAGATACGCAGTATTTT | CASSERLAGGPGTDTQYF | TRBV13 | NA | TRBD2 | TRBJ2-3
TGTGCCAGCAGTCCGGACAGGGGGCTAGAAAAACTGTTTTTT | CASSPDRGLEKLFF | TRBV6-5 | once | TRBD1 | TRBJ1-4